This T cell receptor (beta chain) was obtained from a study of T cells after yellow fever vaccination. Study background: The SMART-Seq v4 Ultra Low Input method served to prepare the low-cell-number fractions.

TCRdb ran MiXCR on the 5' RACE reads and lists one entry per CDR3 protein. The sample holds more than 300,000 distinct CDR3 sequences, around 6.8% seen once. This clonotype came up a few times. The target antigen is unknown. V lost 3 bases, J lost 0 bases, and 16 bases stayed unmatched. The CDR3 extends over 19 amino acids. Germline V gene sequence: CDR1 SGDLS, CDR2 YYNGEE. Overall study findings and caveats: Weaker overall was a secondary response that nonetheless peaked faster, on day 5 versus 15.

This clonotype was sampled from a man younger than 35 who received the YFV17D yellow fever vaccine. Sequencing used PBMCs, obtained 35 to 50 days after the first yellow fever vaccination. The chain combines TRBV9 with TRBJ2-3, with 7 bases fitting TRBD1. CDR3 region: CASSAYKNYWDRSTDTQYF. CDR3 nucleotide sequence: TGTGCCAGCAGCGCCTACAAAAATTATTGGGACAGAAGCACAGATACGCAGTATTTT.